Below, 28 T cell receptor beta chains from the same sample are listed, as sequenced in a study of blood T cell repertoires in COVID-19. Using immunoSEQ multiplex PCR, the repertoire was profiled, and TCRdb retains in-frame clones only, with some absent. Of under 450,000 clones in the sample, about 80% are singletons; the top ten hold roughly 1.1%. The sample comprised peripheral blood. The origin of the receptors is a human donor with acute or convalescent COVID-19. The donor label of this sample is uncertain.

The chain combines TRBV29-1 with TRBJ1-5; no reliable D call. The CDR3 contains 13 residues. Per germline, CDR1 SQVTM and CDR2 ANQGSEA. Trimming removed 6 bases from V and 2 bases from J, with 11 bases in between. The CDR3 bases are TGCAGCGTAATCCCCGGGGGCAATCAGCCCCAGCATTTT. It encodes CSVIPGGNQPQHF.

The gene calls are TRBV12-5 and TRBJ1-5; D remains ambiguous. Germline CDR1 is LGHNT and CDR2 is FRNRAP. Trimming removed 4 bases from V and 2 bases from J, with 9 bases in between. This CDR3 is 14 amino acids long. The CDR3 reads CASGWRERNQPQHF. The CDR3, as DNA: TGTGCTAGTGGTTGGAGGGAGCGCAATCAGCCCCAGCATTTT. The whole variable domain, remainder taken from reference TRBV12-5 and TRBJ1-5, is DARVTQTPRHKVTEMGQEVTMRCQPILGHNTVFWYRQTMMQGLELLAYFRNRAPLDDSGMPKDRFSAEMPDATLATLKIQPSEPRDSAVYFCASGWRERNQPQHFGDGTRLSIL.

V usage is TRBV27 and J usage is TRBJ1-5; possibly TRBD1 for D (5 bases). CDR3 length: 15 residues. Trimming left V 9 bases short and J 1 base short, with 16 bases between. Germline lookup yields CDR1 MNHEY and CDR2 SMNVEV (reference sequence). The CDR3 sequence is CASKQASVSNQPQHF. In DNA form, the CDR3 reads TGTGCCAGTAAACAGGCATCAGTCAGCAATCAGCCCCAGCATTTT.

The chain recombines TRBV27 with TRBJ2-5, with D perhaps TRBD2 (5 bases). The length of the CDR3 is 15 residues. Germline assignment: CDR1 MNHEY and CDR2 SMNVEV (reference sequence). Trimming took 5 bases from V and 5 from J, leaving 18 bases between them. CDR3 protein: CASSPGRALPETQYF. In DNA, the CDR3 is TGTGCCAGCAGTCCTGGGCGGGCCCTCCCGGAGACCCAGTACTTC.

As regards this clone: One end of the junction fails to match germline, which may point to a read error. The V gene is TRBV5-1, the J gene TRBJ2-2; D may be TRBD2 (6 bases). The CDR3 runs 15 residues. Per the germline V gene, CDR1 is SGHRS and CDR2 is YFSETQ. For the CDR3, the DNA is TGCGCCAGCAGCTTGGGACTAGGGAACCCCGGGGAGCTGTTTTTT. It specifies CASSLGLGNPGELFF.

The chain links TRBV14 to TRBJ2-5; 9 bases are a match to TRBD2. The CDR3 runs to 15 residues. J was trimmed by 5 bases and V by 3 bases; bases with no gene match: 7. The germline V gene has CDR1 SGHDN and CDR2 FVKESK. The CDR3 DNA is TGTGCCAGCAGCCACGTAGCGGGGGCGCAGGAGACCCAGTACTTC. Translation gives CASSHVAGAQETQYF.

This rearrangement joins TRBV19 to TRBJ2-3; the match to TRBD2 covers 8 bases. Germline CDR1 reads LNHDA; CDR2 reads SQIVND (reference sequence). The CDR3 covers 14 residues. V gave up 6 bases and J gave up 0 bases; unmatched junction bases: 2. CDR3 protein: CASRVAGSTDTQYF. As DNA, the CDR3 is TGTGCCAGTAGGGTAGCGGGGAGCACAGATACGCAGTATTTT.

The CDR3 protein is CASSLWGAGGNEQFF. The CDR3 region has the DNA TGTGCCAGCAGCTTGTGGGGGGCGGGAGGCAATGAGCAGTTCTTC. This chain links TRBV7-2 with TRBJ2-1; 8 bases are shared with TRBD2. This CDR3 comprises 15 residues. Germline CDR1 and CDR2: SGHTA and FQGNSA. With V trimmed by 3 bases and J by 6 bases, 7 bases remained unmatched.

The V gene is TRBV18, the J gene TRBJ1-2, with 8 bases fitting TRBD1. The trim removed 3 bases at V and 2 bases at J, leaving 8 bases unmatched. This CDR3 contains 16 residues. Germline V CDR1 and CDR2: KGHSH, LQKENI. DNA for the CDR3: TGTGCCAGCTCACCTTGGGGACAGGCAACAAACTATGGCTACACCTTC. Its translation: CASSPWGQATNYGYTF.

The genes are TRBV27 and TRBJ2-7, with 8 bases matching TRBD2. The CDR3 length is 14 residues. The V gene end was trimmed by 5 bases and the J gene end by 4 bases; junction bases not matched to a gene: 7. In germline, CDR1 is MNHEY, CDR2 SMNVEV (reference sequence). The chain's CDR3 is CASSPSGSSYEQYF. As DNA, the CDR3 is TGTGCCAGCAGTCCGAGCGGGAGCTCTTACGAGCAGTACTTC.

This sequence joins TRBV10-2 and TRBJ1-2, with a tentative D call TRBD1 (5 bases). V was shortened by 4 bases and J by 8 bases, with 11 bases between the two germline ends. The CDR3 consists of 12 residues. Germline loops: CDR1 WSHSY, CDR2 SAAADI. Written as DNA, the CDR3 is TGCGCCAGCAGTGCGCAGGGCACGGGCTACACCTTC. As protein: CASSAQGTGYTF.

The chain couples TRBV19 to TRBJ1-3; D call uncertain. The CDR3 is made up of 13 amino acids. The V end lost 7 bases, the J end lost 0 bases, and 7 bases lay between the germline ends. Germline CDR1 and CDR2: LNHDA and SQIVND (reference sequence). Written as DNA, the CDR3 is TGTGCCAGTAAAGACAACTCTGGAAACACCATATATTTT. It specifies CASKDNSGNTIYF. The entire variable domain, with the rest obtained from reference TRBV19 and TRBJ1-3, is as follows: DGGITQSPKYLFRKEGQNVTLSCEQNLNHDAMYWYRQDPGQGLRLIYYSQIVNDFQKGDIAEGYSVSREKKESFPLTVTSAQKNPTAFYLCASKDNSGNTIYFGEGSWLTVV.

This clone has a handful of counts. This rearrangement joins TRBV5-1 to TRBJ2-3; 10 bases line up with TRBD2. Germline V CDR1 and CDR2: SGHRS, YFSETQ. The CDR3 is 15 amino acids. V shed 3 bases, J shed 2 bases, and the junction held 3 bases outside the gene matches. The CDR3 DNA follows: TGCGCCAGCAGCTGGACTAGCGGTAACACAGATACGCAGTATTTT. Protein: CASSWTSGNTDTQYF.

A word on this clone: One end of the junction varies from germline; a read error may be responsible. In the same sample, other DNA sequences code for this CDR3. This sequence joins TRBV6-6 and TRBJ1-5; D is perhaps TRBD1 (6 bases). Germline values: CDR1 MNHNY, CDR2 SVGAGI (reference sequence). The CDR3 length is 12 residues. The CDR3: CASRGVNQPQHF. In DNA, the CDR3 is TGTGCTAGCAGGGGCGTCAATCAGCCCCAGCATTTT.

The rearrangement joins TRBV27 to TRBJ1-2, with a tentative D call TRBD1 (5 bases). Germline V gene lookup returns CDR1 MNHEY and CDR2 SMNVEV (reference sequence). Trimming took 6 bases from V and 2 from J, leaving 19 bases between them. The CDR3 has 16 amino acids. The chain's CDR3 is CASSQYTGGPNYGYTF. DNA of the CDR3: TGTGCCAGCAGCCAATACACGGGGGGACCCAACTATGGCTACACCTTC.

V is TRBV7-9 and J is TRBJ2-1; D is possibly TRBD2 (6 bases). Germline CDR1 is SEHNR and CDR2 is FQNEAQ (reference sequence). This CDR3 has 14 residues. Trimming pared 1 base from V and 10 bases from J, leaving 14 bases between. The CDR3: CASSLGPPGEEQFF. CDR3 sequence (DNA): TGTGCCAGCAGCTTAGGGCCTCCGGGGGAGGAGCAGTTCTTC.

The CDR3 nucleotides are TGTGCCAGCAGCTTAGTTATTGCGGCTAGCGGGAGCGCGGATACGCAGTATTTT. This codes for CASSLVIAASGSADTQYF. The genes are TRBV11-2 and TRBJ2-3, with TRBD2 identical over 10 bases. After removal of 1 base from V and 6 bases from J, the junction contained 13 bases not matched to a gene. The CDR3 is 18 amino acids. Germline V gives CDR1 SGHAT, CDR2 FQNNGV.

This sequence joins TRBV7-9 and TRBJ1-5; no clear D. Germline CDR1 SEHNR, CDR2 FQNEAQ (reference sequence). Trimming removed 1 base at V and 2 bases at J, with 9 bases between. CDR3 length: 15 amino acids. For the CDR3, the DNA is TGTGCCAGCAGCTTAGAATTGGCGGGCAATCAGCCCCAGCATTTT. Encoded protein: CASSLELAGNQPQHF.

The chain combines TRBV5-4 with TRBJ2-1, with 14 bases aligning to TRBD2. Germline loops: CDR1 SGHNT, CDR2 YYREEE (reference sequence). This CDR3 region has 16 residues. With 3 bases clipped from V and 8 bases from J, the junction kept 7 bases outside the gene matches. CDR3 DNA: TGTGCCAGCAGCTCTCGGACTAGCGGGAGGCGGTATGAGCAGTTCTTC. Amino acid sequence: CASSSRTSGRRYEQFF.

The chain recombines TRBV5-8 with TRBJ1-5, with 8 bases aligning to TRBD1. Germline lookup yields CDR1 SGHTS and CDR2 YDEGEE. J was trimmed by 5 bases and V by 5 bases; bases with no gene match: 15. The CDR3 has 17 residues. The CDR3 here is CASRPRSGTGPYQPQHF. CDR3 DNA sequence: TGTGCCAGCAGACCGCGATCGGGGACAGGCCCCTATCAGCCCCAGCATTTT.

This clone was picked up one time. The rearrangement links TRBV11-1 to TRBJ2-1, with a tentative D call TRBD1 (5 bases). The CDR3 spans 14 residues. Germline V gives CDR1 SGHAT, CDR2 FQDESV (reference sequence). V was shortened by 1 base and J by 8 bases, with 12 bases between the two germline ends. The CDR3 reads CASSLGYQGDEQFF. CDR3 DNA sequence: TGTGCCAGCAGCTTAGGATATCAGGGCGATGAGCAGTTCTTC.

The chain couples TRBV11-2 to TRBJ2-3; D may be TRBD2 (7 bases). With 4 bases removed from V and 1 base from J, the gap between germline ends came to 21 bases. This CDR3 is built from 18 residues. CDR1 SGHAT and CDR2 FQNNGV come from the germline V gene. CDR3 coding DNA: TGTGCCAGCAGCTACCGACTAGGGGGGGGCGGTGGCACAGATACGCAGTATTTT. This sequence encodes CASSYRLGGGGGTDTQYF.

This CDR3 reads CATSALGRGNTGELFF. CDR3 nucleotides: TGTGCCACCAGTGCCCTGGGCAGGGGAAATACCGGGGAGCTGTTTTTT. The gene calls are TRBV24-1 and TRBJ2-2, with TRBD1 as a possible D gene (6 bases). The CDR3 sequence is 16 residues long. Trimming shortened V by 5 bases and J by 5 bases, and 17 bases separated the two germline ends. Germline lookup yields CDR1 KGHDR and CDR2 SFDVKD.

This chain connects TRBV2 to TRBJ1-4, with 8 bases fitting TRBD1. This CDR3 has 14 amino acids. J lost 3 bases, V lost 5 bases, and 2 bases had no gene match. Germline loops: CDR1 SNHLY, CDR2 FYNNEI. The CDR3 DNA is TGTGCCAGCAGTCAGGACAGGGCTAATGAAAAACTGTTTTTT. Its protein product is CASSQDRANEKLFF.

The chain carries TRBV4-2 and TRBJ2-3; 9 nucleotides agree with TRBD1. This CDR3 region has 15 residues. Germline V gene lookup returns CDR1 LGHNA and CDR2 YNFKEQ. J gave up 8 bases and V 0 bases, and 6 bases lay outside the gene matches. As DNA, the CDR3 is TGTGCCAGCAGCCAAGATCCCCGGACAGGGGCTACGCAGTATTTT. Its protein product is CASSQDPRTGATQYF.

This clone turned up a few times. V gene TRBV6-5 combines with J gene TRBJ1-2; D might be TRBD1 (6 bases). Per germline, CDR1 MNHEY and CDR2 SVGAGI. This CDR3 is built from 15 residues. Trimming pared 4 bases from V and 4 bases from J, leaving 16 bases between. CDR3 in DNA: TGTGCCAGCAGTTCCAACAGGGAAGTTGTCTATGGCTACACCTTC. Residues: CASSSNREVVYGYTF.

This clone was detected only once. The rearrangement links TRBV7-6 to TRBJ2-1, with D hard to call. Trimming removed 2 bases from V and 6 bases from J, with 11 bases in between. Looked up from germline, CDR1 is SGHVS and CDR2 is FNYEAQ. This CDR3 has 14 amino acids. CDR3 sequence reads: CASSLSVAVNEQFF. CDR3 DNA sequence: TGTGCCAGCAGCTTATCCGTAGCAGTCAATGAGCAGTTCTTC. Using reference TRBV7-6 and TRBJ2-1 for the parts outside the CDR3, the full variable domain is GAGVSQSPRYKVTKRGQDVALRCDPISGHVSLYWYRQALGQGPEFLTYFNYEAQQDKSGLPNDRFSAERPEGSISTLTIQRTEQRDSAMYRCASSLSVAVNEQFFGPGTRLTVL.

This chain joins TRBV29-1 and TRBJ2-7, with a possible D match to TRBD1 (6 bases). The CDR3 runs 12 residues. Germline CDR1 reads SQVTM; CDR2 reads ANQGSEA. V was shortened by 6 bases and J by 3 bases, with 12 bases between the two germline ends. The CDR3 here is CSVSGDGYEQYF. The CDR3 DNA reads as TGCAGCGTATCAGGGGATGGCTACGAGCAGTACTTC.